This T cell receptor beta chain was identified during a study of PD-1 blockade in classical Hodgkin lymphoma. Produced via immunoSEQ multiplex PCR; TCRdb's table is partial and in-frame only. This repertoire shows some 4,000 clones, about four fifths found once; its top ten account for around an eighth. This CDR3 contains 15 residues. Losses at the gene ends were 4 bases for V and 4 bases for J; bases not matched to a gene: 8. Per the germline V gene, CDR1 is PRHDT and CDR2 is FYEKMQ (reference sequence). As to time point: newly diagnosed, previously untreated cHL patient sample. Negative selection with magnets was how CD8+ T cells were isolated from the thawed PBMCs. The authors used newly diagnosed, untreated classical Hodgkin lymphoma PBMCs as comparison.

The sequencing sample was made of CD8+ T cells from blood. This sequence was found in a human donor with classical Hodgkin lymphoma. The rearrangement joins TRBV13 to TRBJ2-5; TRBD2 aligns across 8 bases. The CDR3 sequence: CASSYGRARGETQYF. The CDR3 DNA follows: TGTGCCAGCAGCTACGGGAGGGCCAGGGGAGAGACCCAGTACTTC.